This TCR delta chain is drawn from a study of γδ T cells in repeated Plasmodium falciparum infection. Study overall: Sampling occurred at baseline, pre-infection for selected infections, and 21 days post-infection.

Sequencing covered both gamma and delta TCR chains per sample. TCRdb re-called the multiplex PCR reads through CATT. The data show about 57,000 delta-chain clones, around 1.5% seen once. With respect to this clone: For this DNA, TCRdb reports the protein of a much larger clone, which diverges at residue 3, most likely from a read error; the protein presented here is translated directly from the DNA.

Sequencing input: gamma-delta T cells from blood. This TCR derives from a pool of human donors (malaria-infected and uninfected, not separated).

DNA of the CDR3: TGTGCTTTTGGGGAACCGCCACACTGGCCCAACACCGATAAACTCATCTTT. Protein product: CAFGEPPHWPNTDKLIF. The chain joins TRDV1 to TRDJ1; TRDD3 might be the D (5 bases). Assignment of the J gene here rests on matching the DNA to germline, because TCRdb gives none. The CDR3 loop spans 17 amino acids. Germline V CDR1 and CDR2: TSWWSYY, QGS.